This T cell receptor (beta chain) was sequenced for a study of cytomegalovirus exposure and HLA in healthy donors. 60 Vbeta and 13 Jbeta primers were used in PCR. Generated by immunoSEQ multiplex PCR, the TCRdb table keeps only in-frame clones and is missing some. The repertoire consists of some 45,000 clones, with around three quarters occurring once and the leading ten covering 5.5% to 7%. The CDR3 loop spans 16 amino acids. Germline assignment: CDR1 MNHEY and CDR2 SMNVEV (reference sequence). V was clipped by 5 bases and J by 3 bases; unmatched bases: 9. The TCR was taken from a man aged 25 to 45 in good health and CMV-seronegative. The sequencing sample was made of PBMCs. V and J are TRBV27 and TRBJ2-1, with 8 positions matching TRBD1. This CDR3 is CASSPDRGYIYNEQFF. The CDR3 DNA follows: TGTGCCAGCAGTCCAGACAGGGGCTACATCTACAATGAGCAGTTCTTC.